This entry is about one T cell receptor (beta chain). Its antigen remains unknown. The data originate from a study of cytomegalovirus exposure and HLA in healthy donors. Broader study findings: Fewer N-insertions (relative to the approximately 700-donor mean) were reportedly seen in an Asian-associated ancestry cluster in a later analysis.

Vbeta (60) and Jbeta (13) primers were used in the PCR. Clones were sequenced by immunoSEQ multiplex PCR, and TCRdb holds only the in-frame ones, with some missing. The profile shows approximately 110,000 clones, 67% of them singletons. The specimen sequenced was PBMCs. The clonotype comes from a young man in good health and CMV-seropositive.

The CDR3 sequence: CASSLPGVSPNEQFF. CDR3 nucleotides: TGTGCCAGCAGCTTACCTGGTGTTAGTCCTAATGAGCAGTTCTTC. The rearrangement joins TRBV7-8 to TRBJ2-1; D remains ambiguous. This CDR3 comprises 15 residues. The V and J ends lost 2 bases and 7 bases respectively, with 15 bases between them. Germline CDR1 SGHVS, CDR2 FQNEAQ.